This T cell receptor (beta chain) was recorded in a study of OX40 agonist ivuxolimab in advanced cancers. Study details: The dose of intravenous ivuxolimab that patients received every 2 weeks ranged from 0.01 to 10 mg/kg. Partial responses were achieved by three patients: one hepatocellular carcinoma, two cutaneous melanoma.

This table comes from immunoSEQ multiplex PCR, and its TCRdb copy is limited to in-frame clones, with some not included. This table holds roughly 50,000 clones, approximately 80% found once. Germline V gives CDR1 MDHEN, CDR2 SYDVKM. Trimming at V came to 5 bases and at J to 1 base, leaving 9 bases not matched to a gene. This CDR3 has 16 amino acids. This material consisted of CD4+ or CD8+ T cells sorted from blood, taken in a trial of the OX40 agonist ivuxolimab. This TCR was sampled from an adult with an advanced solid tumor such as melanoma, head and neck, liver or kidney cancer. The chain is built from TRBV28 and TRBJ1-2, with 8 positions matching TRBD1. The CDR3 loop is CASSPGQGRSNYGYTF. Here the CDR3 DNA reads TGTGCCAGCAGTCCAGGACAGGGAAGAAGTAACTATGGCTACACCTTC.